One and the same sample provided the 26 T cell receptor beta chains below, sequenced in a study of T cell responses to AZD1222 COVID-19 vaccine. Using immunoSEQ multiplex PCR, the repertoire was profiled, and TCRdb retains in-frame clones only, with some absent. The sample holds fewer than 150,000 clones, roughly 90% seen once. Material: peripheral blood, obtained 28 days after the second AZD1222 dose. The receptors originated from an adult who received the AZD1222 COVID-19 vaccine.

The chain combines TRBV19 with TRBJ1-6; D gene ambiguous. Trimming shortened V by 6 bases and J by 2 bases, and 11 bases separated the two germline ends. Germline V gives CDR1 LNHDA, CDR2 SQIVND (reference sequence). The CDR3 has 15 amino acids. The CDR3 DNA is TGTGCCAGTAGCCCCAGTGAAACCTATAATTCACCCCTCCACTTT. Its protein is CASSPSETYNSPLHF.

CDR3: CASMLQGKAGANVLTF. CDR3 bases: TGTGCCAGTATGTTACAGGGGAAGGCCGGGGCCAACGTCCTGACTTTC. The chain carries TRBV19 and TRBJ2-6, with TRBD1 identical over 7 bases. Losses at the gene ends were 7 bases for V and 4 bases for J; bases not matched to a gene: 10. The CDR3 is 16 amino acids. Germline V gives CDR1 LNHDA, CDR2 SQIVND (reference sequence).

The V call is TRBV9, the J call TRBJ2-1, with 9 nucleotides matching TRBD2. CDR1 and CDR2 (germline): SGDLS, YYNGEE. The CDR3 runs to 17 residues. V lost 1 base and J lost 2; bases outside the gene matches: 7. CDR3 DNA: TGTGCCAGCAGCGTAATTTCTGCGGGGGGGCCCTACAATGAGCAGTTCTTC. Translation gives CASSVISAGGPYNEQFF.

Details on this clone: Other DNA sequences in this specimen translate into the identical CDR3. J is TRBJ2-1 and V is TRBV28, with 13 bases aligning to TRBD2. V dropped 2 bases and J dropped 0; count of bases not matched to a gene: 7. Germline V gene sequence: CDR1 MDHEN, CDR2 SYDVKM. The CDR3 loop spans 19 amino acids. This CDR3 is CASSLPGLAGTISYNEQFF. The CDR3 DNA is TGTGCCAGCAGTTTACCGGGACTAGCGGGGACAATCTCCTACAATGAGCAGTTCTTC.

This clone has a count of ten or more. This chain links TRBV5-1 with TRBJ2-7, with unresolved D. CDR3 size: 16 residues. Germline CDR1 is SGHRS and CDR2 is YFSETQ. V was clipped by 1 base and J by 3 bases, with 17 bases between them. The CDR3 nucleotides are TGCGCCAGCAGCTTGACTCTCTTGTCGACGGGCTACGAGCAGTACTTC. It yields the protein CASSLTLLSTGYEQYF.

The rearrangement uses TRBV6-1 and TRBJ1-6, with 7 bases matching TRBD1. V shed 2 bases and J 5 bases; nucleotides not matched to a gene: 6. The V gene's germline CDR1 is MNHNS and CDR2 SASEGT. The length of the CDR3 is 16 residues. In DNA, the CDR3 is TGTGCCAGCAGTGAATGGGGTACAGGGGATAATTCACCCCTCCACTTT. It is translated as CASSEWGTGDNSPLHF.

The chain is built from TRBV6-5 and TRBJ2-7; D is possibly TRBD2 (5 bases). Trimming cost V 6 bases and J 1 base, with 16 bases left between them. CDR3 length: 15 amino acids. Germline V gene lookup returns CDR1 MNHEY and CDR2 SVGAGI. The CDR3 region has the DNA TGTGCCAGCAGACTCCCGGGGAGTAAATCCTACGAGCAGTACTTC. It specifies CASRLPGSKSYEQYF.

The chain links TRBV28 to TRBJ2-7; the match to TRBD1 covers 8 bases. J gave up 5 bases and V 2 bases, and 5 bases lay outside the gene matches. The V gene's germline CDR1 is MDHEN and CDR2 SYDVKM. This CDR3 region has 14 residues. Here the CDR3 reads CASSLMGQADEQYF. CDR3 nucleotide sequence: TGTGCCAGCAGTTTAATGGGACAGGCTGACGAGCAGTACTTC.

V usage is TRBV6-5 and J usage is TRBJ1-1, with D possibly matching TRBD1 (5 bases). Germline CDR1 and CDR2: MNHEY and SVGAGI. V was clipped by 6 bases and J by 4 bases, with 9 bases between them. The CDR3 sequence is 12 residues long. The CDR3 sequence: CASRRGGTEAFF. In nucleotides, the CDR3 is TGTGCCAGCAGACGCGGGGGCACTGAAGCTTTCTTT.

This chain links TRBV18 with TRBJ1-3; TRBD1 is a possible D gene (6 bases). The CDR3 sequence is 16 residues long. Per the germline V gene, CDR1 is KGHSH and CDR2 is LQKENI. With 3 bases removed from V and 0 bases from J, the gap between germline ends came to 12 bases. CDR3 sequence: CASSPVTGGSGNTIYF. The CDR3 DNA follows: TGTGCCAGCTCACCGGTGACAGGAGGCTCTGGAAACACCATATATTTT.

The genes are TRBV7-2 and TRBJ2-2, with TRBD2 matching over 8 bases. Germline V gene sequence: CDR1 SGHTA, CDR2 FQGNSA. This CDR3 spans 15 amino acids. V lost 2 bases, J lost 6 bases, and 5 bases stayed unmatched. The CDR3 region is CASSLRSGGAGELFF. The CDR3 region has the DNA TGTGCCAGCAGCTTAAGGTCCGGGGGGGCCGGGGAGCTGTTTTTT. Drawing the rest from reference TRBV7-2 and TRBJ2-2, the complete variable domain is GAGVSQSPSNKVTEKGKDVELRCDPISGHTALYWYRQSLGQGLEFLIYFQGNSAPDKSGLPSDRFSAERTGGSVSTLTIQRTQQEDSAVYLCASSLRSGGAGELFFGEGSRLTVL.

The chain recombines TRBV7-9 with TRBJ1-2, with D tentatively TRBD1 (5 bases). The germline V gene encodes CDR1 SEHNR and CDR2 FQNEAQ (reference sequence). The V end was cut by 4 bases, the J end by 7 bases, with 16 bases between. The CDR3 loop spans 14 amino acids. CDR3 coding DNA: TGTGCCAGCAGCTCGTCGGGAGGGGCAGGTGGCTACACCTTC. Translated, it gives CASSSSGGAGGYTF. The full variable domain, with the rest looked up from reference TRBV7-9 and TRBJ1-2, is DTGVSQNPRHKITKRGQNVTFRCDPISEHNRLYWYRQTLGQGPEFLTYFQNEAQLEKSRLLSDRFSAERPKGSFSTLEIQRTEQGDSAMYLCASSSSGGAGGYTFGSGTRLTVV.

This chain links TRBV12-3 or TRBV12-4 with TRBJ2-2, with D unresolved. V shed 3 bases and J shed 7 bases, with 6 bases lying between them. The CDR3 is 12 residues long. DNA for the CDR3: TGTGCCAGCAGTTTCCCCCACGGGGAGCTGTTTTTT. This sequence encodes CASSFPHGELFF.

V is TRBV6-5 and J is TRBJ1-2; D may be TRBD1 (6 bases). Trimming left V 0 bases short and J 4 bases short, with 12 bases between. CDR3 length: 15 residues. Per the germline V gene, CDR1 is MNHEY and CDR2 is SVGAGI. The CDR3 nucleotides read TGTGCCAGCAGTTACTCGGGCAGGGGACCCTATGGCTACACCTTC. Translated, it gives CASSYSGRGPYGYTF.

The rearrangement joins TRBV28 to TRBJ2-7; 9 bases are shared with TRBD2. The CDR3 length is 15 residues. CDR1 and CDR2 (germline): MDHEN, SYDVKM. The V and J ends lost 7 bases and 2 bases, in that order; junction bases with no gene match: 9. The CDR3 reads CASIGGGALPYEQYF. The CDR3 DNA reads TGTGCCAGCATAGGCGGGGGGGCCTTACCCTACGAGCAGTACTTC.

The CDR3 protein is CASSLGLESDGYTF. The CDR3 DNA sequence: TGTGCCAGCAGCTTAGGACTGGAAAGTGATGGCTACACCTTC. The rearrangement links TRBV7-9 to TRBJ1-2; D unclear. Trimming pared 1 base from V and 6 bases from J, leaving 12 bases between. The germline gives CDR1 SEHNR, CDR2 FQNEAQ (reference sequence). The CDR3 sequence is 14 residues long.

The chain employs TRBV18 and TRBJ2-7, with D perhaps matching TRBD2 (5 bases). With 4 bases removed from V and 3 bases from J, the gap between germline ends came to 16 bases. This CDR3 contains 15 residues. CDR1 and CDR2 (germline): KGHSH, LQKENI. CDR3 loop: CASSRTAATLYEQYF. The CDR3 DNA is TGTGCCAGCTCACGAACAGCGGCCACCCTCTACGAGCAGTACTTC.

The J gene is TRBJ2-7, the V gene TRBV6-5; 7 bases fit TRBD2. The germline V gene has CDR1 MNHEY and CDR2 SVGAGI. The V and J ends lost 8 bases and 4 bases, in that order; junction bases with no gene match: 11. This CDR3 has 14 residues. The CDR3 protein is CASFYSSGRYEQYF. CDR3 DNA sequence: TGTGCCAGCTTTTACTCTAGCGGAAGGTACGAGCAGTACTTC.

The rearrangement links TRBV4-1 to TRBJ1-5; possibly TRBD1 for D (5 bases). There are 18 residues in the CDR3. V was cut by 7 bases and J by 3 bases, with 25 bases left in between. The germline V gene encodes CDR1 MGHRA and CDR2 YSYEKL. CDR3 sequence (DNA): TGCGCCAGCACCCAGGTTTGGGACGGAAGTATTTTCAATCAGCCCCAGCATTTT. This translates into CASTQVWDGSIFNQPQHF.

V usage is TRBV19 and J usage is TRBJ1-3, with 7 nucleotides matching TRBD1. CDR1 and CDR2 from the germline V gene are LNHDA and SQIVND (reference sequence). The V gene end was trimmed by 6 bases and the J gene end by 0 bases; junction bases not matched to a gene: 14. The CDR3 contains 18 residues. Here the CDR3 DNA reads TGTGCCAGTAGACATACCCGCGTGACAGGGAACTCTGGAAACACCATATATTTT. It codes for CASRHTRVTGNSGNTIYF. The full variable domain, completed using reference TRBV19 and TRBJ1-3, is DGGITQSPKYLFRKEGQNVTLSCEQNLNHDAMYWYRQDPGQGLRLIYYSQIVNDFQKGDIAEGYSVSREKKESFPLTVTSAQKNPTAFYLCASRHTRVTGNSGNTIYFGEGSWLTVV.

The V gene is TRBV7-2, the J gene TRBJ2-5, with D possibly being TRBD1 (5 bases). Per the germline V gene, CDR1 is SGHTA and CDR2 is FQGNSA. The CDR3 consists of 14 residues. The V end was cut by 6 bases, the J end by 2 bases, with 13 bases between. This CDR3 is CASRPSGIQETQYF. The CDR3 nucleotides read TGTGCCAGCAGACCCTCAGGGATACAAGAGACCCAGTACTTC.

A few counts support this clone. Likely a read error: the CDR3 ends without its conserved phenylalanine or tryptophan. It is unclear where the CDR3 begins or ends on the DNA, so no DNA is shown, and the CDR3 is as TCRdb lists it. The chain uses TRBV5-1 and TRBJ1-2; the table's D call, TRBD1, was not checked against the DNA. The CDR3 numbers 10 amino acids, ends counted. Per the germline V gene, CDR1 is SGHRS and CDR2 is YFSETQ. The CDR3 here is CASSLWNRGG.

J is TRBJ1-4 and V is TRBV19, with D possibly matching TRBD1 (6 bases). CDR1 LNHDA and CDR2 SQIVND come from the germline V gene (reference sequence). The CDR3 has 15 residues. The germline V and J ends were trimmed by 3 bases and 8 bases, with 16 bases remaining between them. Written as DNA, the CDR3 is TGTGCCAGTAGTATTTGGCCGGGGGCAGGCGAAAAACTGTTTTTT. This gives the protein CASSIWPGAGEKLFF.

The J gene is TRBJ2-5, the V gene TRBV5-1; TRBD2 agrees at 14 bases. V trimming: 4 bases; J trimming: 1 base; junction bases outside the gene matches: 9. The CDR3 contains 18 residues. CDR1 and CDR2 (germline): SGHRS, YFSETQ. CDR3 nucleotides: TGCGCCAGCAGCATTGGACTAGCGGGAGGCGCTCCCCAAGAGACCCAGTACTTC. Its protein is CASSIGLAGGAPQETQYF.

The rearrangement uses TRBV7-2 and TRBJ1-3; possibly TRBD1 for D (5 bases). With 3 bases removed from V and 4 bases from J, the gap between germline ends came to 7 bases. From germline, CDR1 is SGHTA and CDR2 FQGNSA. There are 13 residues in the CDR3. The CDR3 sequence is CASSFNRGNTIYF. DNA for the CDR3: TGTGCCAGCAGCTTCAACAGGGGAAACACCATATATTTT.

The rearrangement joins TRBV29-1 to TRBJ1-2; D gene ambiguous. The CDR3 totals 14 residues. The V end lost 4 bases, the J end lost 4 bases, and 16 bases lay between the germline ends. Germline V gives CDR1 SQVTM, CDR2 ANQGSEA. The DNA for the CDR3 is TGCAGCGTTGTTAACCAAGGGATGGGCTATGGCTACACCTTC. Translated, it gives CSVVNQGMGYGYTF.